The text below deals with one T cell receptor (beta chain). Its cognate antigen is unknown. The sample is drawn from a study of cytomegalovirus exposure and HLA in healthy donors. Findings and limits, study-wide: The authors listed some 150 TCR beta chains as cytomegalovirus-associated.

Researchers ran the PCR with 60 Vbeta and 13 Jbeta primers. Using immunoSEQ multiplex PCR, the repertoire was profiled, and TCRdb retains in-frame clones only, with some absent. The repertoire holds 200,000 to 250,000 clones, with 60% to 85% as singletons. The TCR comes from a man aged 40-55 years in good health and CMV-seronegative. Input material: PBMCs.

For the CDR3, the DNA is TGTGCCAGCTCCCCCCCCGGCCAAGAGACCCAGTACTTC. It codes for CASSPPGQETQYF. The rearrangement links TRBV18 to TRBJ2-5; D gene ambiguous. Trimming cost V 6 bases and J 1 base, with 9 bases left between them. Germline V gene sequence: CDR1 KGHSH, CDR2 LQKENI. This CDR3 spans 13 amino acids.